The clone carrying this TCR beta chain was detected ten times or more. These data belong to a study of T cells in Graves' hyperthyroidism and ophthalmopathy. The investigators amplified TCR beta CDR3 regions from RNA transcripts. The study used the HTBI primer set for a first-round RT-PCR of the TCR CDR3. TCRdb passed the multiplex PCR reads through MiXCR, listing each CDR3 protein once. Of fewer than 350,000 distinct CDR3 sequences listed, 13% to 15% were seen once; the top ten hold more than 30%. The V gene lost 4 bases and the J gene lost 4 bases, with 15 bases spanning the gap. The CDR3 loop spans 15 amino acids. Germline values: CDR1 KGHSH, CDR2 LQKENI. Diagnoses were established using clinical symptoms, serum thyroxine and TRAb, thyroid ultrasound and orbital computed tomography.

The genes are TRBV18 and TRBJ2-3; D is uncertain. The specimen sequenced was blood. The sequence was collected from a woman aged 45-60 years with Graves' hyperthyroidism that later progressed to Graves' ophthalmopathy. In DNA form, the CDR3 reads TGTGCCAGCTCACGGGCTGGGCGCGACCCAGATACGCAGTATTTT. Translated: CASSRAGRDPDTQYF.